This T cell receptor (beta chain) appears in the sequencing data of a study of identical twins. Using its own MiXCR run on the 5' RACE reads, TCRdb lists one record per CDR3 protein. The profile shows a few hundred thousand distinct CDR3 sequences, about 8.1% of them singletons. The V segment lost 0 bases and the J segment 1 base; nucleotides outside the gene matches: 4. The CDR3 runs 16 residues. This clonotype was seen at least ten times. The sample was also reused in another study, on yellow fever vaccine responses in identical twins.

The rearrangement joins TRBV12-3 or TRBV12-4 to TRBJ2-3; 7 bases align to TRBD1. The TCR sequence derives from a woman aged 18 to 35 in good health. Sequencing was performed on memory (CD45RO+) T cells sorted from blood. The CDR3, as DNA: TGTGCCAGCAGTTTAGCGGCAGGGGGTGGCACAGATACGCAGTATTTT. It translates to CASSLAAGGGTDTQYF.